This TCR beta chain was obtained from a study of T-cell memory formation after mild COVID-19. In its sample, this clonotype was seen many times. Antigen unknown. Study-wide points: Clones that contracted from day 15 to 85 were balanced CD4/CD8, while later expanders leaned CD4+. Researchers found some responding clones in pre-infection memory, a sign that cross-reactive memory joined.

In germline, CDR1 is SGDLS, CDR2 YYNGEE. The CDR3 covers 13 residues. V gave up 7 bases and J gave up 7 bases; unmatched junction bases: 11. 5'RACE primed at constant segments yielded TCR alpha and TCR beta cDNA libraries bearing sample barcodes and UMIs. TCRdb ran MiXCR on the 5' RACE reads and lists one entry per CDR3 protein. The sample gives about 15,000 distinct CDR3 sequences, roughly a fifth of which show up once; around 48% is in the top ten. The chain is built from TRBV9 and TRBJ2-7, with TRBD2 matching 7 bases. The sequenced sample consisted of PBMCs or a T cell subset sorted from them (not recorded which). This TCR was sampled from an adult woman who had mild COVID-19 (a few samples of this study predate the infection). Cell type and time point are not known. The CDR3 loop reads CASGAGDPVEQYF. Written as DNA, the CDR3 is TGTGCCAGCGGGGCGGGGGACCCGGTTGAGCAGTACTTC.